This TCR beta chain was profiled in a study of T cell responses to AZD1222 COVID-19 vaccine. Data came from immunoSEQ multiplex PCR; TCRdb stores just in-frame clones and leaves some out. The sample shows around 61,000 clones, 80% to 90% of them seen only once. Germline V gene sequence: CDR1 SGHNT, CDR2 YENEEA. The CDR3 contains 16 residues. Trimming took 5 bases from V and 3 from J, leaving 16 bases between them. The chain links TRBV11-3 to TRBJ2-2; D perhaps matches TRBD2 (6 bases). The specimen comprised peripheral blood, sampled on day 0 of AZD1222 vaccination. This clonotype originated in an adult in good health. CDR3 residues: CASSPDGTSYTGELFF. CDR3 DNA sequence: TGTGCCAGCAGCCCTGACGGGACTTCCTACACCGGGGAGCTGTTTTTT.